The source of this TCR beta chain is a study of CD8+ T cells in alopecia areata (dated by TCRdb to 2016 to 2018). Regarding the study in general: Skin from C3H/HeJ donors with spontaneous alopecia (about 6-12 months old) was grafted onto female C3H/HeJ recipients aged about 6-10 weeks. In both human patients and the C3H/HeJ mouse model, the study applied high-throughput TCRbeta sequencing to look at T cell clonal expansion in alopecia areata. Clonality in the scalp was compared among normal scalp (n=4), patchy alopecia areata scalp (n=8), and alopecia totalis/universalis scalp (n=8). On the human side, TCRbeta sequencing was run on scalp tissue and on sorted CD4+ and CD8+ peripheral blood T cells from healthy controls and from alopecia areata patients with either patchy or totalis/universalis disease. RNA came from the PAXgene miRNA kit for fixed scalp, the miRNeasy kit for PBMCs, and the RNeasy kit for mouse skin. Amplification of TCRbeta CDR3 regions was done by immunoSEQ multiplex PCR using 35 Vbeta forward primers and 13 Jbeta reverse primers.

Library method: the immunoSEQ multiplex PCR assay. RNA was extracted from all samples and reverse transcribed into cDNA, which served as template for TCR sequencing. SuperScript III was used to make first-strand cDNA, primed with a 2:1 mix of oligo-dT and random hexamers. A synthetic immune receptor repertoire was used to gauge amplification bias, and whatever bias remained was removed computationally. Libraries were sequenced on Illumina HiSeq with 60 bp reads covering the CDR3, read from J toward V. The paper's processing steps were these. After raw reads were preprocessed to remove errors, the CDR3 was defined following IMGT conventions as running from the conserved cysteine to phenylalanine. Clonality was computed by normalizing Shannon entropy by log2 of the number of productive unique TCRs and subtracting the result from 1. CD4 or CD8 identity of scalp clones was inferred by cross-referencing scalp TCRbeta sequences with sorted blood CD4 and CD8 repertoires. TCRdb took this table from immuneACCESS and kept in-frame rearrangements with V and J called. Such tables lack part of the clones; where checked against another copy, unresolved V genes explain under half of the gap, and the rest is unexplained. That table supplies the V and J calls and clone size; D and trimming were determined from the DNA. For this sample the table reports around 290,000 clones, with no clone seen just once. The ten biggest clones cover around 1.2% of the sample.

CDR1 is given as NNHNN and CDR2 as SYGAGS, both from the germline V gene (reference sequence). V gives up 2 bases and J gives up 4 bases, and the segment between their germline ends measures 14 bases. From the cysteine through the phenylalanine, the CDR3 covers 15 amino acids. Sequencing covers 33 bases of the CDR3, shown here with the frame starting at base 1. Pooled mouse cutaneous lymph node cells were stained for CD4, CD8alpha, NKG2D, NKG2ACE and other markers and were then sorted on a BD Influx. Paper-wide results and their limitations: Compared with mice, TCR sequences shared between patients were less clear, possibly partly because of HLA diversity across the patient population. Compared with normal scalp, lesional scalp, particularly in alopecia totalis/universalis, had higher clonality and more expanded CD8+ clones, which suggests antigenic drive. Unlike mouse skin, which is dominated by gammadelta T cells, normal human skin has resident alphabeta T cells that are also sequenced, and this complicates analysis of the scalp TCR repertoire.

This clone was observed a few times. Its antigen remains unidentified. This is a mouse receptor, so gene names and germline sequences are those of the mouse. The missing CDR3 end, 4 residues past where the read stops, is filled in from the germline J gene. Source material: CD4+ T cells sorted from a lymph node. The receptor chain draws on TRBV13-2 and TRBJ2-3; perhaps TRBD1 is the D gene, with 6 bases matching. The TCR sequence derives from a C3H/HeJ mouse with alopecia areata. The MHC haplotype that this mouse strain carries is H2-k. The DNA read from the CDR3 is TGTGCCAGCGGTGAGCCTCCGGGACACACAGAA. It encodes CASGEPPGHTE. The complete CDR3 sequence is CASGEPPGHTETLYF.